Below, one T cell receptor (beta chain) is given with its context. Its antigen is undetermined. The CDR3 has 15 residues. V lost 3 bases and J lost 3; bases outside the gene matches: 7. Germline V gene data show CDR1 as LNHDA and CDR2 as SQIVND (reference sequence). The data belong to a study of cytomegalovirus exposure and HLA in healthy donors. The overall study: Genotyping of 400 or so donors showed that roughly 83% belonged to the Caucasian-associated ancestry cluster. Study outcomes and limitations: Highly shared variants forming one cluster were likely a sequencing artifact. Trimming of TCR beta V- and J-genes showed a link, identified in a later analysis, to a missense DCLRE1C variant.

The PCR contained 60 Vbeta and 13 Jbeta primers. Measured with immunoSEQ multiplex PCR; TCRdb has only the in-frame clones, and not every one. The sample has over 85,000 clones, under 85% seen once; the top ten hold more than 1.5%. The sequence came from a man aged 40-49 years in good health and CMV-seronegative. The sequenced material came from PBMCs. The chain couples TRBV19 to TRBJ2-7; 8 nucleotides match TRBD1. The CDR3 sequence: CASSIQAGGRYEQYF. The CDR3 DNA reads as TGTGCCAGTAGTATCCAGGCAGGGGGCCGCTACGAGCAGTACTTC.